This T cell receptor beta chain was sequenced for a study of shared clonotypes between healthy human individuals. Study background: Donor composition was two women and a few men, aged 18 to 49. Study-level findings and limits: The generation probabilities recorded for non-shared clonotypes fell below those of clonotypes shared by all four donors.

A word on this clone: Antigen specificity is unknown.

The data were produced by immunoSEQ multiplex PCR, yet TCRdb's version contains in-frame clones alone and is incomplete. This sample carries nearly 1 million clones, more than 75% of them seen once, and the ten largest clones take around 1.5%. This clonotype originated in a man between 18 and 35 years old in good health. Material: memory CD4+ T cells sorted from blood. Subset given: CD45RA-negative fraction.

In nucleotides, the CDR3 is TGTGCCAGCAGCGGACTCACAGATACGCAGTATTTT. It codes for CASSGLTDTQYF. The chain employs TRBV7-2 and TRBJ2-3, with D possibly being TRBD2 (5 bases). The CDR3 extends over 12 amino acids. Germline V lookup: CDR1 SGHTA, CDR2 FQGNSA. The V end was cut by 5 bases, the J end by 2 bases, with 5 bases between.